This passage covers 8 T cell receptor beta chains from one sample sequenced in a study of regulatory T cells in long-lasting Graves disease. Arm-PCR of CDR3 regions and iRepertoire HTBI primers were used to build TCR beta libraries. One entry per CDR3 protein, called by TCRdb with MiXCR from the multiplex PCR reads. The sample contains about 310,000 distinct CDR3 sequences, around 20% of which appear only once. Time point specified: persistent/refractory GD, antithyroid drugs over 5 years with positive TRAb. PBMC-derived RNA was used for the TCR library. Sequenced material: peripheral blood mononuclear cells (PBMCs), taken when the disease was refractory, from a patient treated with antithyroid drugs. Every receptor here comes from a female donor with Graves disease.

Only a few counts were recorded for this clonotype. The chain has TRBV11-2 and TRBJ2-4; D might be TRBD1 or TRBD2, each matching 5 bases. CDR1 SGHAT and CDR2 FQNNGV come from the germline V gene. The CDR3 spans 17 residues. V gave up 1 base and J gave up 6 bases, with 19 bases separating them. CDR3 in amino acids: CASSLAPRSGRGNIQYF. CDR3 nucleotides: TGTGCCAGCAGCTTAGCCCCCCGGTCAGGGAGAGGAAACATTCAGTACTTC.

This clonotype was seen at least ten times. The chain uses TRBV7-2 and TRBJ2-4; 10 positions match TRBD1. There are 15 residues in the CDR3. Germline CDR1 reads SGHTA; CDR2 reads FQGNSA. J was trimmed by 6 bases and V by 0 bases; bases with no gene match: 2. CDR3 nucleotide sequence: TGTGCCAGCAGCTTAGCCCGGGACAGGGGAAACATTCAGTACTTC. It is translated as CASSLARDRGNIQYF.

This clonotype has ten or more counts. The rearrangement joins TRBV5-5 to TRBJ1-5; 10 nucleotides agree with TRBD1. The CDR3 sequence is 15 residues long. CDR1 and CDR2 from the germline V gene are SGHKS and YYEKEE (reference sequence). Germline trimming cut 4 bases from V and 6 bases from J; bases unmatched to any gene: 7. The CDR3 loop reads CASSGRQGAGQPQHF. The DNA of the CDR3 is TGTGCCAGCAGCGGCAGACAGGGGGCAGGTCAGCCCCAGCATTTT.

In DNA, the CDR3 is TGCAGCGTTATTTACACCGATTACACAGATACGCAGTATTTT. The encoded protein is CSVIYTDYTDTQYF. The chain couples TRBV29-1 to TRBJ2-3; D unclear. Germline CDR1 SQVTM, CDR2 ANQGSEA. Trimming removed 5 bases from V and 2 bases from J, with 14 bases in between. This CDR3 is 14 amino acids long.

On this clonotype: It may be a read error: a sequence one base away is much more abundant. This chain connects TRBV27 to TRBJ1-1; D possibly corresponds to TRBD1 (5 bases). CDR3 length equals 16 residues. Germline V gives CDR1 MNHEY, CDR2 SMNVEV (reference sequence). This CDR3 is CASGFKGAGAGTEAFF. The CDR3 DNA reads as TGTGCCAGCGGTTTCAAAGGCGCCGGGGCAGGCACTGAAGCTTTCTTT.

This clonotype was seen only once. The J gene is TRBJ2-1, the V gene TRBV20-1; TRBD2 agrees at 14 bases. CDR1 is DFQATT, CDR2 SNEGSKA, per germline (reference sequence). V was clipped by 4 bases and J by 0 bases; unmatched bases: 23. This CDR3 comprises 23 residues. CDR3 in amino acids: CSAKGRGYRGGLAGGYSYNEQFF. The CDR3 DNA sequence: TGCAGTGCTAAAGGGAGGGGCTACAGGGGAGGACTAGCGGGGGGTTACTCCTACAATGAGCAGTTCTTC.

This clonotype showed up just once. This sequence joins TRBV20-1 and TRBJ2-3; 10 nucleotides align to TRBD2. This CDR3 region has 17 residues. Looked up from germline, CDR1 is DFQATT and CDR2 is SNEGSKA (reference sequence). The V segment lost 0 bases and the J segment 6 bases; nucleotides outside the gene matches: 12. This CDR3 is CSARDIGLAGVEDTQYF. The CDR3 nucleotides are TGCAGTGCTAGAGATATCGGCCTAGCGGGAGTCGAGGATACGCAGTATTTT.

There are many counts of this clonotype. This chain uses TRBV7-2 with TRBJ2-7; a possible D gene is TRBD2 (6 bases). Germline V gene data show CDR1 as SGHTA and CDR2 as FQGNSA. The V gene lost 5 bases and the J gene lost 2 bases, with 16 bases spanning the gap. This CDR3 region has 15 residues. The CDR3 loop is CASSPGTPPTYEQYF. For the CDR3, the DNA is TGTGCCAGCAGCCCCGGGACTCCCCCTACCTACGAGCAGTACTTC. Combining the CDR3 with reference TRBV7-2 and TRBJ2-7 gives the whole variable domain GAGVSQSPSNKVTEKGKDVELRCDPISGHTALYWYRQSLGQGLEFLIYFQGNSAPDKSGLPSDRFSAERTGGSVSTLTIQRTQQEDSAVYLCASSPGTPPTYEQYFGPGTRLTVT.